This T cell receptor beta chain is from a study of blood T cell repertoires in COVID-19. In the study overall: Acute-phase and convalescent COVID-19 samples originated in the United States, Italy and Spain. Sources were T cells, B-cell-depleted T cells, or PBMCs; the material itself was cDNA or gDNA.

Seattle's cohort entered during active infection and was followed longitudinally. Per the authors' pipeline: Estimation of nucleated cell counts relied on the amplification of reference gene primers. The assay was immunoSEQ multiplex PCR, and TCRdb's table has in-frame clones only and misses some. V and J calls and clone size follow that table, whereas D and trimming were derived from the DNA. The repertoire holds more than 200,000 clones, with roughly 80% as singletons. Between the trimmed V and J ends, which lost 6 bases and 3 bases, there was a span of 5 bases. This CDR3 spans 11 amino acids. Germline V CDR1 and CDR2: MDHEN, SYDVKM.

V is TRBV28 and J is TRBJ1-2; D call uncertain. What was sequenced was peripheral blood. This clonotype was obtained from a woman of 80 years or more with COVID-19, enrolled during active disease. In DNA form, the CDR3 reads TGTGCCAGCAGCCCGGACTATGGCTACACCTTC. Translating gives CASSPDYGYTF.